A single T cell receptor beta chain is shown here with its context. This sample is drawn from a study of monozygotic twins with inflammatory bowel disease. From the 5' RACE reads, TCRdb lists one entry per CDR3 protein and no DNA. With approximately 380,000 distinct CDR3 sequences in the sample, the ten largest clones hold roughly 2.6%. The V gene's germline CDR1 is SGHVS and CDR2 FNYEAQ. The CDR3 is 21 residues long. Sequencing was done on a sample of blood. V and J are TRBV7-6 and TRBJ2-6; the D call of TRBD2 rests on TCRdb alone, since no DNA is present to check it. This sequence originates from a human donor with ulcerative colitis or Crohn's disease, or a healthy co-twin of an affected twin (not recorded which). The CDR3 sequence is CASTLTRNETATPSGANVLTF.